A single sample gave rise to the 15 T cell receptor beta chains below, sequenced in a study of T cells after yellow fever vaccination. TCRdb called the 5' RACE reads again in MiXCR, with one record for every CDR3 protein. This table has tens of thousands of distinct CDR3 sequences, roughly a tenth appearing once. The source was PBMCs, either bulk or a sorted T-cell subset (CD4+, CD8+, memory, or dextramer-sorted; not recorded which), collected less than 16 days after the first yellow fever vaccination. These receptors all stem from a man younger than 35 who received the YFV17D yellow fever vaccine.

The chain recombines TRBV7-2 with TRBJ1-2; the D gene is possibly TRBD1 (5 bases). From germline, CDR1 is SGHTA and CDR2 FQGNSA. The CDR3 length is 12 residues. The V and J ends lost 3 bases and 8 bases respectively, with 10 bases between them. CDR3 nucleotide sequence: TGTGCCAGCAGCTTTGACTGGGGGGGCTACACCTTC. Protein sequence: CASSFDWGGYTF.

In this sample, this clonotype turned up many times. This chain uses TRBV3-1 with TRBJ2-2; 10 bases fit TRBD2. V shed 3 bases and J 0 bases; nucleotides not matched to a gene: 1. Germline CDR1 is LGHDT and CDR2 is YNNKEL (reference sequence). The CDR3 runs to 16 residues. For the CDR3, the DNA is TGTGCCAGCAGCCAGCTAGCGGGGGCGAACACCGGGGAGCTGTTTTTT. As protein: CASSQLAGANTGELFF.

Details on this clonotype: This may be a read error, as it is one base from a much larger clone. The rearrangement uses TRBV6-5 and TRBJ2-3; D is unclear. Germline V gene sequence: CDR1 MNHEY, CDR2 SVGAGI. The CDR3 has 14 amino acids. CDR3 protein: CAISSPARTDTQYF. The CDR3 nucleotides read TGTGCCATCAGTTCCCCGGCCCGCACAGATACGCAGTATTTT.

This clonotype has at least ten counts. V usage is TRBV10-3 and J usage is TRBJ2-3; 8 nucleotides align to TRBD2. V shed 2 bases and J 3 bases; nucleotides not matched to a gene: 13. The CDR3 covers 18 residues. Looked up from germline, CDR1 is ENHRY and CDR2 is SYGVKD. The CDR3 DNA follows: TGTGCCATCAGTGAGATAGTTGGGACTAGACCCCTAACAGATACGCAGTATTTT. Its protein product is CAISEIVGTRPLTDTQYF.

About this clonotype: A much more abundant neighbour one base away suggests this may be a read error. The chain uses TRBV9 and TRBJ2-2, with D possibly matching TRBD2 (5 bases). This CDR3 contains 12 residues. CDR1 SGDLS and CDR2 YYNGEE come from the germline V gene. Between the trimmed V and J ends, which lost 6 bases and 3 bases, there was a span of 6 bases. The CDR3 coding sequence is TGTGCCAGCACGGGATACACCGGGGAGCTGTTTTTT. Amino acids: CASTGYTGELFF.

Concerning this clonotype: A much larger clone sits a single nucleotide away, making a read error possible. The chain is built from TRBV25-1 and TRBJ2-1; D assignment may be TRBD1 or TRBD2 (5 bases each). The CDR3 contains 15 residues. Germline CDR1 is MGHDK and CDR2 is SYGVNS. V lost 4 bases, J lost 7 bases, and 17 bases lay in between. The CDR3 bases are TGTGCCAGCAGTGCCGCACGAGGGGATCGGAATGAGCAGTTCTTC. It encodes CASSAARGDRNEQFF.

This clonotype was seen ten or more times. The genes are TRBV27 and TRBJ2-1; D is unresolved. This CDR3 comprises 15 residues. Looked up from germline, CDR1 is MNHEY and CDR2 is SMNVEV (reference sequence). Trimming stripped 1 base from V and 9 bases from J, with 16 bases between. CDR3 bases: TGTGCCAGCAGTTTATTGGCGCCCAAATGGGGTGAGCAGTTCTTC. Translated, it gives CASSLLAPKWGEQFF.

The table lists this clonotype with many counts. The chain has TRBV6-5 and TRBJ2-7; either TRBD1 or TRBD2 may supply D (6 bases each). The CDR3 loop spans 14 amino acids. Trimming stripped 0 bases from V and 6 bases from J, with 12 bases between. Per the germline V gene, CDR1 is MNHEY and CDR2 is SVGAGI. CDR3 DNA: TGTGCCAGCAGTTACTCGAACGGGGGCTCCGAGCAGTACGTC. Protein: CASSYSNGGSEQYV.

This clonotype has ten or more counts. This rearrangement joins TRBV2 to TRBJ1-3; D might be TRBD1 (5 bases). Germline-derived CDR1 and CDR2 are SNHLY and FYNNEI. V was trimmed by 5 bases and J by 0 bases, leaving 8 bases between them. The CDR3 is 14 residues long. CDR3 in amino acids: CASSRQSSGNTIYF. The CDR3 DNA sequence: TGTGCCAGCAGTAGACAGAGCTCTGGAAACACCATATATTTT.

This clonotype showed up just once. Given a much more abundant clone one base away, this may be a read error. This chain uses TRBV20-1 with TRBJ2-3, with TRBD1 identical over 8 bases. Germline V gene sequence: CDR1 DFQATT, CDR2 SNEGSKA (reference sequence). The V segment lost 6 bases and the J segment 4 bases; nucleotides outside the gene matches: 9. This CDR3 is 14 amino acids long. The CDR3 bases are TGCAGTGCGGGCAGGACAGGGAGTTCAGATACGCAGTATTTT. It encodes CSAGRTGSSDTQYF.

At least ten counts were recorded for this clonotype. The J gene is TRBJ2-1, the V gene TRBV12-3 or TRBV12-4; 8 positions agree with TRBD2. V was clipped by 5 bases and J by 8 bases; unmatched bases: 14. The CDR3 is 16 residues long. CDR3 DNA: TGTGCCAGCAGTAACAACCGGGGGGGCGGGTCTTATGAGCAGTTCTTC. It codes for CASSNNRGGGSYEQFF.

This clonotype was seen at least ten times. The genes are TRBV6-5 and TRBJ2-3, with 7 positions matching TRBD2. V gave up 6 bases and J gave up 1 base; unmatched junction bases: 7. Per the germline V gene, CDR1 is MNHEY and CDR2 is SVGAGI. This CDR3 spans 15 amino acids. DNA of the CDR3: TGTGCCAGCAGACGACCGAGCGGGGGCACAGATACGCAGTATTTT. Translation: CASRRPSGGTDTQYF.

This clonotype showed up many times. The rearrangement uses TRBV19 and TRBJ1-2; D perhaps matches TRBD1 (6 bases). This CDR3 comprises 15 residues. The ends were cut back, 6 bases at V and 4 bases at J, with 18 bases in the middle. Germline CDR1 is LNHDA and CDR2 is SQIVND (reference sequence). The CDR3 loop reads CASSTTGFGAYGYTF. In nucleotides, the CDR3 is TGTGCCAGTAGCACGACAGGCTTCGGCGCCTATGGCTACACCTTC. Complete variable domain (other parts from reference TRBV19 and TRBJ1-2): DGGITQSPKYLFRKEGQNVTLSCEQNLNHDAMYWYRQDPGQGLRLIYYSQIVNDFQKGDIAEGYSVSREKKESFPLTVTSAQKNPTAFYLCASSTTGFGAYGYTFGSGTRLTVV.

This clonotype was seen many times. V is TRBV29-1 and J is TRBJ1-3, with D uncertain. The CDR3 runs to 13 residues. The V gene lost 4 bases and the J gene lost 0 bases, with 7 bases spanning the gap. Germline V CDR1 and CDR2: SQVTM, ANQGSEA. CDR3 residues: CSVAQSSGNTIYF. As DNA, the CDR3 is TGCAGCGTTGCACAGAGCTCTGGAAACACCATATATTTT.

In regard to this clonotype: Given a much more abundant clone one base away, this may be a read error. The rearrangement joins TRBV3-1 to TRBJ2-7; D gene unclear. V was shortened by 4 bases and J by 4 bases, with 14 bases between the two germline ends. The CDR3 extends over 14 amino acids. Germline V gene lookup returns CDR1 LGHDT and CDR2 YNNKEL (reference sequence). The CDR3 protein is CASSLSVTHYEQYF. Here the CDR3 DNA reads TGTGCCAGCAGCCTCTCCGTGACCCATTACGAGCAGTACTTC.